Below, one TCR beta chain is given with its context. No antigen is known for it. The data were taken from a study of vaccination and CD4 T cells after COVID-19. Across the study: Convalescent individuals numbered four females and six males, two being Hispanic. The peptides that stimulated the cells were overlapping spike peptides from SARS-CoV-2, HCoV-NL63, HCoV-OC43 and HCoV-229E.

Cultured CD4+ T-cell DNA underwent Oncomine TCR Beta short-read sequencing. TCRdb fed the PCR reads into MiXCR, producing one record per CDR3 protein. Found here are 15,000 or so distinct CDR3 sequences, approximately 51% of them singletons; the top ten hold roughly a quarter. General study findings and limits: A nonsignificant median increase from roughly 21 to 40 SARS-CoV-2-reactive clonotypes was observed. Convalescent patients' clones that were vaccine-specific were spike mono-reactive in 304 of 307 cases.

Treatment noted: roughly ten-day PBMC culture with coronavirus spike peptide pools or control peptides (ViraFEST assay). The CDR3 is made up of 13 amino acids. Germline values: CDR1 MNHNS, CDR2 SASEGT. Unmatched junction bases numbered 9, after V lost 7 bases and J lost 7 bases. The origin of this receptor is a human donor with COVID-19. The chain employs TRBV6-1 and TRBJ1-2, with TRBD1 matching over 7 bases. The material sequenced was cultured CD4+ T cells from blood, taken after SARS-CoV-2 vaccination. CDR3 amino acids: CASNTGADSGYTF. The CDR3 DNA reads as TGTGCCAGCAATACAGGGGCTGACTCTGGCTACACCTTC.